This is a list of T cell receptor beta chains from one sample in a study of cytotoxic CD8 clonotypes in ibrutinib-treated CLL. TCRdb keeps only in-frame clones here, not all; method: immunoSEQ multiplex PCR. The sample holds 45,000 to 70,000 clones, roughly three fifths seen once. Specimen: PBMCs, collected after 24 months of ibrutinib treatment. These receptors were collected from a human donor with chronic lymphocytic leukemia. CDR3s include the opening cysteine and the closing phenylalanine or tryptophan. The D gene is left open where the match is weak. Size is stated for part of the rows, as once, few or many counts, or as a class when the clone is expanded.

V,D,size,J,CDR3,DNA
TRBV2,TRBD1,once,TRBJ2-1,CASSEGGQGFFSSYNEQFF,TGTGCCAGCAGTGAAGGAGGACAGGGATTCTTTAGCTCCTACAATGAGCAGTTCTTC
TRBV28,NA,NA,TRBJ2-7,CASRLRRGGTYEQYF,TGTGCCAGCAGGCTTCGAAGGGGCGGGACCTACGAGCAGTACTTC
TRBV11-2,NA,once,TRBJ2-4,CASSLGSTRIQYF,TGTGCCAGCAGCTTAGGGTCCACCCGCATTCAGTACTTC
TRBV15,TRBD1,NA,TRBJ2-7,CATSRLDRAGYEQYF,TGTGCCACCAGCAGACTCGACAGGGCGGGCTACGAGCAGTACTTC
TRBV7-9,TRBD1,many,TRBJ1-2,CASSLRDRANPGYTF,TGTGCCAGCAGCTTACGCGACAGGGCCAATCCTGGCTACACCTTC
TRBV27,NA,NA,TRBJ2-2,CASSLSAHANTGELFF,TGTGCCAGCAGTTTATCGGCACACGCGAACACCGGGGAGCTGTTTTTT
TRBV19,TRBD2,few,TRBJ2-7,CASSHSVAGEYEQYF,TGTGCCAGTAGTCATTCGGTAGCGGGAGAGTACGAGCAGTACTTC
TRBV6-5,TRBD1,NA,TRBJ2-7,CASQLETGGGYEQYF,TGTGCCAGCCAACTGGAGACAGGGGGTGGCTACGAGCAGTACTTC
TRBV18,NA,NA,TRBJ2-5,CASSPPWGFETQYF,TGTGCCAGCTCACCACCTTGGGGGTTTGAGACCCAGTACTTC
TRBV7-9,NA,many,TRBJ2-7,CASSLGGHYEQYF,TGTGCCAGCAGCTTAGGCGGGCACTACGAGCAGTACTTC
TRBV28,NA,NA,TRBJ1-4,CASSSYQGEKLFF,TGTGCCAGCAGTTCCTACCAAGGTGAAAAACTGTTTTTT
TRBV6-5,NA,many,TRBJ2-2,CASRSGTGELFF,TGTGCCAGCAGATCAGGGACCGGGGAGCTGTTTTTT
TRBV12-5,TRBD1,NA,TRBJ2-6,CASGLQTGSGANVLTF,TGTGCTAGTGGTTTGCAGACAGGGTCTGGGGCCAACGTCCTGACTTTC
TRBV5-1,NA,NA,TRBJ1-5,CASSEDSYSNQPQHF,TGCGCCAGCAGTGAGGACAGTTATAGCAATCAGCCCCAGCATTTT
TRBV28,NA,NA,TRBJ1-5,CASSLWGDFQPQHF,TGTGCCAGCAGTTTATGGGGGGATTTTCAGCCCCAGCATTTT
TRBV7-8,NA,NA,TRBJ1-1,CASSFWGTEAFF,TGTGCCAGCAGCTTCTGGGGCACTGAAGCTTTCTTT
TRBV5-4,NA,few,TRBJ2-2,CASSLPQGSRTGELFF,TGTGCCAGCAGCTTACCACAGGGATCTCGAACCGGGGAGCTGTTTTTT
TRBV6-1,NA,NA,TRBJ2-2,CASSDQTGSGELFF,TGTGCCAGCAGTGACCAAACAGGGTCCGGGGAGCTGTTTTTT
TRBV6-5,TRBD1,once,TRBJ1-1,CASRMTGTPEAFF,TGTGCCAGCAGAATGACAGGGACTCCTGAAGCTTTCTTT
TRBV6-1,NA,NA,TRBJ1-2,CASSPGRWINYGYTF,TGTGCCAGCAGCCCGGGGAGGTGGATTAACTATGGCTACACCTTC
TRBV25-1,TRBD1,medium-sized,TRBJ1-2,CASTRTGTLRGYTF,TGTGCCAGCACCCGGACAGGGACATTGCGTGGCTACACCTTC
TRBV29-1,NA,NA,TRBJ1-2,CSVESIYGYTF,TGCAGCGTTGAGAGTATCTATGGCTACACCTTC
TRBV6-6,NA,NA,TRBJ1-4,CASRNGGRPNEKLFF,TGTGCCAGCAGAAACGGTGGAAGGCCTAATGAAAAACTGTTTTTT
TRBV19,NA,NA,TRBJ2-2,CASSIELLPGSANTGELFF,TGTGCCAGTAGTATAGAATTGTTACCCGGGAGTGCGAACACCGGGGAGCTGTTTTTT
TRBV23-1,TRBD1,NA,TRBJ2-7,CASSQSDRPYEQYF,TGCGCCAGCAGTCAATCGGACAGGCCGTACGAGCAGTACTTC
TRBV5-1,TRBD1,NA,TRBJ2-3,CASSYGTGLGVDTQYF,TGCGCCAGCAGCTACGGGACAGGCCTTGGGGTGGATACGCAGTATTTT
TRBV11-2,TRBD1,few,TRBJ1-4,CASSPTGGYEKLFF,TGTGCCAGCAGCCCGACAGGGGGTTATGAAAAACTGTTTTTT
TRBV5-1,TRBD1,many,TRBJ1-1,CASSLGGQRLMNTEAFF,TGCGCCAGCAGCTTGGGGGGACAGAGACTTATGAACACTGAAGCTTTCTTT
TRBV28,NA,many,TRBJ2-5,CASSLRETQYF,TGTGCCAGCAGTTTAAGAGAGACCCAGTACTTC
TRBV30,NA,NA,TRBJ1-1,CAWSVNRVNTEAFF,TGTGCCTGGAGTGTAAACAGGGTGAACACTGAAGCTTTCTTT
TRBV19,NA,NA,TRBJ2-3,CASSGGGRDTQYF,TGTGCCAGTAGCGGTGGGGGTCGGGATACGCAGTATTTT
TRBV27,NA,NA,TRBJ1-2,CATKQTGRYGYTF,TGTGCCACCAAACAAACAGGTCGCTATGGCTACACCTTC
TRBV4-2,TRBD2,NA,TRBJ2-7,CASSQSGVDFSYEQYF,TGTGCCAGCAGCCAGAGCGGGGTCGATTTCTCCTACGAGCAGTACTTC
TRBV6-4,NA,NA,TRBJ1-1,CASSYEVSGTEAFF,TGTGCCAGCAGTTACGAGGTTAGCGGCACTGAAGCTTTCTTT
TRBV5-1,NA,NA,TRBJ2-3,CASAGPGDTQYF,TGCGCCAGCGCCGGTCCGGGAGATACGCAGTATTTT